This is a list of T cell receptor beta chains from one sample in a study of blood T cell repertoires in COVID-19. Sequencing used immunoSEQ multiplex PCR; TCRdb keeps in-frame clones, though not all of them. The top ten hold 0.47% of the sample, which has 92,000 or so clones, roughly 88% seen once. Sequencing was carried out using peripheral blood. All receptors derive from a man aged 55 to 70 with acute or convalescent COVID-19. Each CDR3 is given with its conserved first and last residue. A D gene is named only where the DNA matches it firmly. Not every row has a clone size; where given, it reads once, few, many or a size class.

V	D	J	size	CDR3	DNA
TRBV5-1	-	TRBJ2-7	-	CASSRTGSQQYF	TGCGCCAGCAGCCGCACAGGGTCCCAGCAGTACTTC
TRBV7-9	TRBD2	TRBJ2-2	once	CASSPPSGGTGELFF	TGTGCCAGCAGCCCACCTAGCGGGGGCACCGGGGAGCTGTTTTTT
TRBV9	-	TRBJ2-7	-	CASSITDISYEQYF	TGTGCCAGCAGCATCACTGACATCTCCTACGAGCAGTACTTC
TRBV10-3	TRBD1	TRBJ1-5	once	CAISEGQGGNQPQHF	TGTGCCATCAGTGAGGGACAGGGAGGCAATCAGCCCCAGCATTTT
TRBV2	-	TRBJ1-4	-	CASTKGGAEVEKLFF	TGTGCCAGCACCAAAGGAGGGGCAGAGGTTGAAAAACTGTTTTTT
TRBV14	TRBD1	TRBJ1-1	-	CASSQDGTGGLEAFF	TGTGCCAGCAGCCAAGACGGGACAGGGGGCCTCGAAGCTTTCTTT
TRBV10-3	TRBD2	TRBJ2-1	-	CAISGEGTSGSMIEQFF	TGTGCCATCAGTGGTGAGGGGACTAGCGGGAGCATGATTGAGCAGTTCTTC
TRBV27	TRBD1	TRBJ1-6	once	CASRQPGTGDNSPLHF	TGTGCCAGCAGGCAACCCGGGACAGGGGATAATTCACCCCTCCACTTT
TRBV3-1/TRBV3-2	-	TRBJ1-5	-	CASSQAGDFNQPQHF	TGTGCCAGCAGCCAAGCGGGAGACTTCAATCAGCCCCAGCATTTT
TRBV7-3	TRBD1	TRBJ2-7	-	CASTKKQGALHEQYF	TGTGCCAGCACCAAAAAACAGGGGGCGCTTCACGAGCAGTACTTC
TRBV6-5	-	TRBJ1-2	-	CAAGDLPLIYGYTF	TGTGCTGCGGGGGACCTACCTCTTATCTATGGCTACACCTTC
TRBV3-1/TRBV3-2	TRBD1	TRBJ1-5	-	CASSQGRQGNQPQHF	TGTGCCAGCAGCCAAGGTCGACAGGGGAATCAGCCCCAGCATTTT
TRBV10-1	-	TRBJ1-5	-	CASSESRGDQPQHF	TGCGCCAGCAGTGAGTCGCGGGGTGACCAGCCCCAGCATTTT
TRBV2	TRBD1	TRBJ1-1	-	CASSLKQGSTEAFF	TGTGCCAGCAGCCTCAAACAGGGGAGCACTGAAGCTTTCTTT
TRBV27	-	TRBJ2-2	-	CALEGGDRLNTGELFF	TGTGCCCTCGAGGGGGGGGACCGCCTTAACACCGGGGAGCTGTTTTTT
TRBV10-3	-	TRBJ1-1	-	CAIMSRTENTEAFF	TGTGCCATCATGTCAAGGACAGAGAACACTGAAGCTTTCTTT
TRBV6-1	-	TRBJ1-2	-	CASSEGRSYGYTF	TGTGCCAGCAGTGAAGGGAGGAGCTATGGCTACACCTTC
TRBV3-1/TRBV3-2	-	TRBJ1-2	-	CASSQVSGRGGYTF	TGTGCCAGCAGCCAAGTATCAGGGCGAGGAGGCTACACCTTC
TRBV29-1	-	TRBJ2-3	once	CSAELTDTQYF	TGCAGCGCCGAGCTCACAGATACGCAGTATTTT
TRBV19	TRBD1	TRBJ1-2	-	CASERTGGSVLYGYTF	TGTGCCAGTGAACGGACAGGGGGCTCCGTCCTATATGGCTACACCTTC
TRBV11-3	-	TRBJ1-1	-	CASSLAGVNTEAFF	TGTGCCAGCAGCTTAGCCGGGGTTAACACTGAAGCTTTCTTT
TRBV28	TRBD1	TRBJ1-5	-	CASRPQDRVYSNQPQHF	TGTGCCAGCAGACCCCAGGACAGGGTCTATAGCAATCAGCCCCAGCATTTT
TRBV19	TRBD1	TRBJ1-2	-	CASIGTGFYGYTF	TGTGCCAGTATAGGGACAGGGTTCTATGGCTACACCTTC
TRBV5-1	-	TRBJ1-1	few	CASRTDRSAYEAFF	TGCGCCAGCAGAACTGACAGGTCAGCATATGAAGCTTTCTTT
TRBV6-5	-	TRBJ1-6	-	CASGGSSSYNSPLHF	TGTGCCAGCGGAGGGTCGAGCTCCTATAATTCACCCCTCCACTTT
TRBV15	-	TRBJ2-7	-	CATSRGGTQGSYEQYF	TGTGCCACCAGCAGAGGCGGGACTCAGGGCTCCTACGAGCAGTACTTC
TRBV19	TRBD2	TRBJ2-7	-	CASSMGGLAGHLSYEQYF	TGTGCCAGTAGTATGGGGGGACTAGCGGGACACCTGTCCTACGAGCAGTACTTC
TRBV9	TRBD2	TRBJ2-3	-	CASSVEPSGGPNTDTQYF	TGTGCCAGCAGCGTAGAACCTAGCGGGGGACCGAACACAGATACGCAGTATTTT
TRBV21-1	-	TRBJ2-1	once	CASSKSRGVDNEQFF	TGTGCCAGCAGCAAATCCAGGGGCGTGGACAATGAGCAGTTCTTC
TRBV7-3	TRBD2	TRBJ2-2	many	CASSPIAGGPDTGELFF	TGTGCCAGCAGCCCTATAGCGGGAGGGCCGGACACCGGGGAGCTGTTTTTT
TRBV6-6	-	TRBJ1-1	-	CASSVQGNTEAFF	TGTGCCAGCAGCGTCCAGGGAAACACTGAAGCTTTCTTT
TRBV6-1	TRBD2	TRBJ2-3	-	CASSAPSGGAGTDTQYF	TGTGCCAGCAGTGCTCCTAGCGGGGGGGCCGGAACAGATACGCAGTATTTT
TRBV2	TRBD2	TRBJ2-7	-	CASRGGVVPYEQYF	TGTGCCAGTCGGGGGGGGGTAGTCCCCTACGAGCAGTACTTC
TRBV3-1/TRBV3-2	TRBD1	TRBJ2-1	-	CASSPWTGGSYNEQFF	TGTGCCAGCAGCCCCTGGACAGGGGGGTCCTACAATGAGCAGTTCTTC
TRBV28	-	TRBJ2-1	few	CASTPGQIYNEQFF	TGTGCCAGCACCCCGGGACAAATTTACAATGAGCAGTTCTTC
TRBV30	TRBD1	TRBJ2-3	-	CAWRTGADTQYF	TGTGCCTGGAGGACAGGGGCAGATACGCAGTATTTT
TRBV1	-	TRBJ2-2	few	CTSSQDLLAGDGNTGELFF	TGCACCAGCAGCCAAGATCTACTAGCGGGAGACGGGAACACCGGGGAGCTGTTTTTT